The clone carrying this T cell receptor (beta chain) has just a few counts. Its antigen is undetermined. CDR1 is MGHRA, CDR2 YSYEKL, per germline. V was pared by 8 bases and J by 1 base, with 4 bases of the junction left unmatched. This CDR3 region has 14 residues. The sample comes from a study of T cell repertoires in cytomegalovirus infection. Study-wide background: Public TCR beta signatures marked donors with CMV infection and the matching HLA. Study conclusions and caveats: The study identified carriers of CMV plus the relevant HLA from cumulative public TCR beta family frequency. The ex vivo response was dominated by HLA-C-restricted CMV-specific TCR beta clonotypes.

One entry per CDR3 protein, called by TCRdb with MiXCR from the reads. The repertoire holds over 150,000 distinct CDR3 sequences, about 15% seen once, with 20% to 25% in the top ten. This clonotype was obtained from a human donor in good health (CMV status not recorded). Some clones in this sample may be carry-over from other donors' samples. Sequencing was carried out using CD8+ T cells from PBMCs. The genes are TRBV4-1 and TRBJ2-3, with 9 bases aligning to TRBD1. The CDR3, as DNA: TGCGCCAGCGGGGGACAGGGTGGCACAGATACGCAGTATTTT. Translation: CASGGQGGTDTQYF.